The present entry profiles one T cell receptor (beta chain) with its context. This receptor's antigen is unknown. No much larger clone exists at a distance of one base, and base qualities are not known. The germline V gene encodes CDR1 GTSNPN and CDR2 SVGIG (reference sequence). Trimming removed 0 bases from V and 3 bases from J; the gene matches leave 9 bases unexplained. From its cysteine to its phenylalanine, the CDR3 spans 16 amino acids. Only the CDR3 portion is preserved as DNA: 48 bases, with reading frame beginning at the first base. The collaborating institutions used their own protocols to collect whole blood in K2EDTA tubes. For TCRbeta analysis, collaborator samples were shipped as frozen whole blood, as isolated PBMCs, or as DNA extracted from either sample type. TCRbeta CDR3 regions were amplified from genomic DNA using the immunoSEQ Assay, a bias-controlled multiplex PCR. The study's own analysis went as follows. Within the assay, amplification of reference gene primers was used to estimate how many nucleated cells each sample contained. To quantify the absolute abundance of each unique TCRbeta CDR3 rearrangement, sequence reads were collapsed and filtered. Productive Simpson clonality was computed per sample as the square root of Simpson's diversity index over productive rearrangements. TCRdb obtained this table from immuneACCESS and retained in-frame rearrangements with V and J assigned. These tables miss some clones; where compared with another copy, unresolved V genes account for less than half of the shortfall, and the remainder is unexplained. That table furnishes V, J and clone size, whereas the DNA furnished D and trimming. Here the sample has roughly 150,000 clones; approximately 90% occur a single time. The biggest ten clones account for around 2.9% of the sample.

The data are from a study of blood T cell repertoires in COVID-19 (dated by TCRdb to about 2020). Background for the entire study: Samples covering the acute and convalescent phases of COVID-19 were provided by collaborators in the United States, Italy and Spain. The material from the prospective study consisted of cDNA or gDNA derived from T cells, B-cell-depleted T cells, or PBMCs. The dataset comprised deeply sampled blood TCRbeta repertoires from subjects exposed to, actively infected with, or recovered from COVID-19. The repertoires were released in a freely available public database meant as a resource for research on the immune response to SARS-CoV-2. Samples came from the ongoing ImmuneRACE study (first 160 participants) plus 1,254 subjects from 6 global collaborators. The sample metadata nearly always contained a de-identified subject ID, COVID-19 status, age in years and sex. Where available, HLA class I and class II types were obtained from metadata supplied by the sample provider rather than from assay-based typing. Paper-wide results and their limitations: How much clinical and demographic metadata was included differed by source and by participant, and the metadata was provided uncurated.

The source of this sequence is a man in his 60s with active or convalescent COVID-19. Material: peripheral blood. The receptor chain draws on TRBV30 and TRBJ2-3; TRBD1 lines up with 7 middle nucleotides. The DNA sequence reads TGTGCCTGGAGTGTACAAAGAACAGGGGAGACAGATACGCAGTATTTT. It translates as CAWSVQRTGETDTQYF.